Following are 20 T cell receptor beta chains from one sample sequenced in a study of T cells in women clearing cervical HPV infection. Sequenced by immunoSEQ multiplex PCR; TCRdb stores in-frame clones only, minus some. This listing includes 42,000 or so clones. Sequenced input: blood buffy coat. The source of these receptors is a woman aged 18-70 years with a cervical HPV16 infection that either progressed to CIN3+ or cleared (not recorded which).

A remark on this clone: The read terminates 3 residues before the CDR3 end, so the remaining end is supplied by the germline J gene. This sequence joins TRBV6-4 and TRBJ2-1; 9 bases fit TRBD2. This CDR3 contains 15 residues. Looked up from germline, CDR1 is MRHNA and CDR2 is SNTAGT. The trim removed 0 bases at V and 3 bases at J, leaving 0 bases unmatched. The sequenced part of the CDR3 DNA is TGTGCCAGCAGTGACTCGCGGGGGGGCTACAATGAG. Protein product: CASSDSRGGYNE. The full CDR3 is CASSDSRGGYNEQFF.

Comment on this clone: The sequenced fragment ends 3 residues before the CDR3 boundary, so the rest is inferred from the germline J gene. This rearrangement joins TRBV19 to TRBJ1-1, with 10 bases fitting TRBD1. Trimming took 7 bases from V and 2 from J; bases not matched to a gene: 10. The CDR3 has 16 amino acids. Germline lookup yields CDR1 LNHDA and CDR2 SQIVND (reference sequence). The CDR3 sequence is CASIARTGGLNTEAFF. CDR3 DNA (partial): TGTGCCAGTATTGCCCGGACAGGGGGATTAAACACTGAA.

Regarding this clone: The read ends 3 residues early relative to the CDR3; the germline J gene fills the gap. The V call is TRBV5-1, the J call TRBJ1-2, with D perhaps TRBD1 (6 bases). Trimming removed 2 bases at V and 7 bases at J, with 18 bases between. The germline gives CDR1 SGHRS, CDR2 YFSETQ. This CDR3 is built from 15 residues. The sequenced part of the CDR3 DNA is TGCGCCAGCAGCTTAACCCAGGGGCCTTCGGGTGGC. This encodes CASSLTQGPSGG. The whole CDR3 reads CASSLTQGPSGGYTF.

With respect to this clone: The read falls 3 residues short of the CDR3 end, and the missing part is taken from the germline J gene. The gene calls are TRBV18 and TRBJ1-5; 10 positions agree with TRBD1. The CDR3 contains 15 residues. Trimming removed 3 bases from V and 3 bases from J; junction bases left unmatched: 2. CDR1 and CDR2 from the germline V gene are KGHSH and LQKENI. The CDR3 bases that were read are TGTGCCAGCTCACCGGGACAGGGGCACAATCAGCCC. It codes for CASSPGQGHNQP. The full CDR3 protein reads CASSPGQGHNQPQHF.

Points on this clone: The CDR3 goes on 3 residues after the read ends, and that part is filled in from the germline J gene. J is TRBJ2-3 and V is TRBV19, with no clear D. The V gene's germline CDR1 is LNHDA and CDR2 SQIVND (reference sequence). V was trimmed by 6 bases and J by 1 base, leaving 8 bases between them. CDR3 length: 13 residues. Incomplete CDR3 DNA: TGTGCCAGTAGCCAGGCCCGCACAGATACG. Amino acid sequence: CASSQARTDT. Given in full, the CDR3 is CASSQARTDTQYF.

A word on this clone: The read terminates 3 residues before the CDR3 end, so the remaining end is supplied by the germline J gene. V is TRBV18 and J is TRBJ1-6; tentatively, D is TRBD1 (6 bases). V lost 6 bases to trimming and J lost 0 bases, with 12 bases between them. CDR3 size: 16 residues. Germline loops: CDR1 KGHSH, CDR2 LQKENI. The DNA read from the CDR3 is TGTGCCAGCTCCCGGGACATGAGCTCCTATAATTCACCC. Translation gives CASSRDMSSYNSP. In full, the CDR3 is CASSRDMSSYNSPLHF.

Concerning this clone itself: The read terminates 3 residues before the CDR3 end, so the remaining end is supplied by the germline J gene. This chain joins TRBV24-1 and TRBJ2-2, with 9 nucleotides matching TRBD2. Germline V gene data show CDR1 as KGHDR and CDR2 as SFDVKD. V trimming: 7 bases; J trimming: 4 bases; junction bases outside the gene matches: 6. CDR3 length: 15 amino acids. The sequenced part of the CDR3 DNA is TGTGCCACCAGGGCTAGCGGGGCGCCCACCGGGGAG. It encodes CATRASGAPTGE. The full CDR3 reads CATRASGAPTGELFF.

As regards this clone: The CDR3 end lies 3 residues beyond the end of the read and is filled in from the germline J gene. This chain links TRBV7-6 with TRBJ2-5, with 8 nucleotides matching TRBD2. The CDR3 sequence is 14 residues long. The germline V gene has CDR1 SGHVS and CDR2 FNYEAQ. The J segment lost 5 bases and the V segment lost 5 bases, leaving 7 bases of the junction unmatched. The CDR3 loop is CASSLQRGSETQYF. The DNA read from the CDR3 is TGTGCCAGCAGCCTACAGCGGGGGTCCGAGACC. The full variable domain, its missing parts supplied by reference TRBV7-6 and TRBJ2-5, is GAGVSQSPRYKVTKRGQDVALRCDPISGHVSLYWYRQALGQGPEFLTYFNYEAQQDKSGLPNDRFSAERPEGSISTLTIQRTEQRDSAMYRCASSLQRGSETQYFGPGTRLLVL.

Turning to this clone: The sequence runs out 3 residues before the end of the CDR3; the remainder is reconstructed from the germline J gene. V gene TRBV10-2 combines with J gene TRBJ2-1, with a tentative D call TRBD1 (6 bases). This CDR3 spans 14 amino acids. V lost 0 bases and J lost 6, with 9 bases in between. The germline CDR1 and CDR2 sequences are WSHSY and SAAADI. This chain's CDR3 is CASSESTGINEQFF. Incomplete CDR3 DNA: TGCGCCAGCAGTGAGTCGACAGGTATCAATGAG.

Points on this clone: From the germline J gene comes the end of the CDR3, since the read stops 3 residues before it. The chain recombines TRBV4-2 with TRBJ2-7, with 11 bases fitting TRBD2. Germline assignment: CDR1 LGHNA and CDR2 YNFKEQ. V lost 4 bases to trimming and J lost 2 bases; unmatched junction nucleotides: 10. There are 17 residues in the CDR3. The covered CDR3 bases are TGTGCCAGCAGCCCGCCGTTTGATAGCGGGGGGGCCTACGAG. This encodes CASSPPFDSGGAYE. The full CDR3 protein is CASSPPFDSGGAYEQYF.

A remark on this clone: The read terminates 3 residues before the CDR3 end, so the remaining end is supplied by the germline J gene. The chain is built from TRBV20-1 and TRBJ2-5; weak D call: TRBD2 (5 bases). Trimming left V 7 bases short and J 1 base short, with 10 bases between. Looked up from germline, CDR1 is DFQATT and CDR2 is SNEGSKA (reference sequence). This CDR3 contains 12 residues. CDR3 region: CSVRLSQETQYF. Incomplete CDR3 DNA: TGCAGTGTCAGACTAAGCCAAGAGACC.

Turning to this clone: Read data end 3 residues before the CDR3 end; the end is taken from the germline J gene. V gene TRBV7-9 combines with J gene TRBJ1-2, with D perhaps TRBD1 (6 bases). The CDR3 loop spans 14 amino acids. The V end was cut by 2 bases, the J end by 4 bases, with 11 bases between. Per germline, CDR1 SEHNR and CDR2 FQNEAQ (reference sequence). The CDR3: CASSLQGRGYGYTF. The CDR3 DNA, read in part, is TGTGCCAGCAGCTTACAGGGGCGAGGCTATGGC.

Worth noting for this clone: Sequencing ends 3 residues short of the CDR3 end; the germline J gene provides the rest. The chain links TRBV2 to TRBJ2-4; no reliable D call. This CDR3 is 16 amino acids long. Germline CDR1 reads SNHLY; CDR2 reads FYNNEI. CDR3 DNA, as far as it was read: TGTGCCAGCAGTGAAGCAGCGACGATAAAGCCCACCACT. Its protein is CASSEAATIKPTT. The whole CDR3 reads CASSEAATIKPTTQYF.

To note about this clone: The read ends 3 residues shy of where the CDR3 ends; the end is completed using the germline J gene. This chain joins TRBV2 and TRBJ1-3; D possibly corresponds to TRBD1 (5 bases). CDR1 SNHLY and CDR2 FYNNEI come from the germline V gene. With 1 base removed from V and 3 bases from J, the gap between germline ends came to 7 bases. The CDR3 has 14 amino acids. CDR3 bases read: TGTGCCAGCAGTGAAGTGCAGGGTGGAAACACC. This codes for CASSEVQGGNT. The whole CDR3 reads CASSEVQGGNTIYF.

Turning to this clone: The read gets to within 3 residues of the CDR3 end, and the germline J gene fills in the rest. The chain has TRBV5-8 and TRBJ2-5, with D tentatively TRBD1 (5 bases). The germline gives CDR1 SGHTS, CDR2 YDEGEE. The CDR3 covers 14 residues. Deletions cut 3 bases from V and 3 bases from J, with 12 bases between. The CDR3 sequence: CASSYQGLEETQYF. The sequenced part of the CDR3 DNA is TGTGCCAGCAGCTATCAGGGCCTGGAAGAGACC.

As concerns this clone: The CDR3 end falls 3 residues outside the read, so it is completed with the germline J gene. The gene calls are TRBV5-1 and TRBJ1-2; D is undetermined. The CDR3 covers 13 residues. V was clipped by 1 base and J by 6 bases, with 10 bases between them. Germline loops: CDR1 SGHRS, CDR2 YFSETQ. This chain's CDR3 is CASSLTAEHGYTF. CDR3 DNA, as far as it was read: TGCGCCAGCAGCTTGACAGCTGAGCATGGC.

In the case of this clone: The sequenced fragment ends 3 residues before the CDR3 boundary, so the rest is inferred from the germline J gene. The chain employs TRBV6-4 and TRBJ2-2; TRBD2 matches at 12 bases. V was pared by 4 bases and J by 1 base, with 1 base of the junction left unmatched. The CDR3 covers 16 residues. Per germline, CDR1 MRHNA and CDR2 SNTAGT. The CDR3 loop reads CASSGTSGENTGELFF. The sequenced CDR3 bases are TGTGCCAGCAGTGGGACTAGCGGGGAGAACACCGGGGAG.

Comments on this clone: The read ends 3 residues shy of where the CDR3 ends; the end is completed using the germline J gene. V gene TRBV5-1 combines with J gene TRBJ1-1; no clear D. Germline V CDR1 and CDR2: SGHRS, YFSETQ. V lost 3 bases and J lost 6, with 9 bases in between. This CDR3 comprises 12 residues. CDR3 DNA (partial): TGCGCCAGCAGCTCGGAGGGCGCTGAA. Protein: CASSSEGAE. The whole CDR3 region reads CASSSEGAEAFF.

Details on this clone: The read finishes 3 residues shy of the CDR3 end, and the germline J gene is used to complete it. The chain carries TRBV27 and TRBJ2-5; no clear D. CDR3 size: 14 residues. Germline CDR1 MNHEY, CDR2 SMNVEV (reference sequence). The germline V and J ends were trimmed by 5 bases and 1 base, with 11 bases remaining between them. The CDR3 sequence: CASSPTEIQETQYF. The covered CDR3 bases are TGTGCCAGCAGTCCCACAGAAATCCAAGAGACC.

Comment on this clone: Read data end 3 residues before the CDR3 end; the end is taken from the germline J gene. V is TRBV29-1 and J is TRBJ1-1, with TRBD1 matching 11 bases. Looked up from germline, CDR1 is SQVTM and CDR2 is ANQGSEA. The V segment lost 7 bases and the J segment 4 bases; nucleotides outside the gene matches: 5. The CDR3 is made up of 13 amino acids. CDR3: CSARGTGGTEAFF. The sequenced CDR3 bases are TGCAGCGCTCGCGGGACAGGGGGCACTGAA.